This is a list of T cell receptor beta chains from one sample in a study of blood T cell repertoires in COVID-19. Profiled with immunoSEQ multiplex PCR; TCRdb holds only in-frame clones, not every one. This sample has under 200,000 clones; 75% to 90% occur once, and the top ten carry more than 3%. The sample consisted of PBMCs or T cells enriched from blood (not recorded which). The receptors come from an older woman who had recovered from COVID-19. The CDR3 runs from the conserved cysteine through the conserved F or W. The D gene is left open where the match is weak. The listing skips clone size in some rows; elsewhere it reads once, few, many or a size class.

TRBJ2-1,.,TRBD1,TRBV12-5,TGTGCTAGTGGTCCCCATGGACAGGGCCCTTCCAATGAGCAGTTCTTC,CASGPHGQGPSNEQFF
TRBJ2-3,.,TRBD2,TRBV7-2,TGTGCCAGCAGCGCCGAAGCGGGGGGAAGCACAGATACGCAGTATTTT,CASSAEAGGSTDTQYF
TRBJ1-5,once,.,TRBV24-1,TGTGCCACCAGTGATCCGGACAGTTCTCAGGAATATAGCAATCAGCCCCAGCATTTT,CATSDPDSSQEYSNQPQHF
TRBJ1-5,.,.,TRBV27,TGTGCCAGCAGTTTACGGGAAGGTCAGCCCCAGCATTTT,CASSLREGQPQHF
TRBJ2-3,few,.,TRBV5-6,TGTGCCAGCAGCTTGGGAGGGATGACAGATACGCAGTATTTT,CASSLGGMTDTQYF
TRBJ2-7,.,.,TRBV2,TGTGCCAGCAGTGAAGAGCAGGTTTGGGAGCAGTACTTC,CASSEEQVWEQYF
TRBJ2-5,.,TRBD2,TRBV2,TGTGCCAGCAGTACACTAGCGGGGGGCCAAGAGACCCAGTACTTC,CASSTLAGGQETQYF
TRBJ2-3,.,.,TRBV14,TGTGCCAGCAGCCAAGGAGGCTACCCATATACGCAGTATTTT,CASSQGGYPYTQYF
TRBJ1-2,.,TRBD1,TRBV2,TGTGCCAGCAGATCCGGACAGGGGGCGGGTGGCTACACCTTC,CASRSGQGAGGYTF
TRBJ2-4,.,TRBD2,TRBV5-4,TGTGCCAGCAGCCCGGGGGGACAAAACATTCAGTACTTC,CASSPGGQNIQYF
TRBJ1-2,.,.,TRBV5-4,TGTGCCAGCAGCTTGAACAGAGATTATGGCTACACCTTC,CASSLNRDYGYTF
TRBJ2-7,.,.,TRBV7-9,TGTGCCAGCAGCTTACGACAGTACTCCTACGAGCAGTACTTC,CASSLRQYSYEQYF
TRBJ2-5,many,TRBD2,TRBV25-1,TGTGCCAGCAGTGAATATATTCTGGCGGGGGGCCAAGAGACCCAGTACTTC,CASSEYILAGGQETQYF
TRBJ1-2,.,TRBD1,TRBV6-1,TGTGCCAGCAGTGAAGTAGGACAGGGTGGCTACACCTTC,CASSEVGQGGYTF
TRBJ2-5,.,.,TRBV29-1,TGCAGCGTTGGAGAGGGCGAGACCCAGTACTTC,CSVGEGETQYF
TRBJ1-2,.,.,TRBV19,TGTGCCAGTACTCCGACAGGCCTCTATGGCTACACCTTC,CASTPTGLYGYTF
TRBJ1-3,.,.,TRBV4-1,TGCGCCAGCAGCCAAGACGTGGGGAGGACCATATATTTT,CASSQDVGRTIYF
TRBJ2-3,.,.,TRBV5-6,TGTGCCAGCAGCTTATTCCAGGGCGATACGCAGTATTTT,CASSLFQGDTQYF
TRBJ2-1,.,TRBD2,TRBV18,TGTGCCAGCTCACTGGGGACTAGCGGGGGCGGATACAATGAGCAGTTCTTC,CASSLGTSGGGYNEQFF
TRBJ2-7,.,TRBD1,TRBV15,TGTGCCACCAGCAGACTCCTGACAGGGGACGAGCAGTACTTC,CATSRLLTGDEQYF
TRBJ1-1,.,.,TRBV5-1,TGCGCCAGCAGCTTGACAACGAACACTGAAGCTTTCTTT,CASSLTTNTEAFF
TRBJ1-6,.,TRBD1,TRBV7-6,TGTGCCAGCGGGGACAGGATTTTGGCACCCCTCCACTTT,CASGDRILAPLHF
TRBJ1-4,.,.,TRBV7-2,TGTGCCAGCAGCTTAGGAGTACAGCAGTCGGGGGATGAAAAACTGTTTTTT,CASSLGVQQSGDEKLFF
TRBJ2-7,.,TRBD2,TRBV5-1,TGCGCCAGCAGCTTGGGTGCTAGCGGGGCCGCCTACGAGCAGTACTTC,CASSLGASGAAYEQYF
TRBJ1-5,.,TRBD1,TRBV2,TGTGCCAGCAGCAAACAGGGGGCGCTAAGCAATCAGCCCCAGCATTTT,CASSKQGALSNQPQHF
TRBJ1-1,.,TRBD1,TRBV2,TGTGCCAGCACCGGACAGGGGAACACTGAAGCTTTCTTT,CASTGQGNTEAFF
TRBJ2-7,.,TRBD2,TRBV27,TGTGCCAGCAGTTTAAAAGCGGCCCAGCGGGGGTTTCGCGAGCAGTACTTC,CASSLKAAQRGFREQYF
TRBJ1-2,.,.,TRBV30,TGTGCCTGGAGCGATACAGGGTCTGGCTACACCTTC,CAWSDTGSGYTF
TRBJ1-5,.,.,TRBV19,TGTGCCAGTAGTATAGATGTCAGGGCAGATTCTCCCTATCAGCCCCAGCATTTT,CASSIDVRADSPYQPQHF
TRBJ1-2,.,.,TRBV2,TGTGCCAGCAGTGGCGGCCGGCAGGGTAGCGGCTACACCTTC,CASSGGRQGSGYTF
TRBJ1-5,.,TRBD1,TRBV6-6,TGTGCCAGCAGGAGCTCCGACAGGGGCCAGCCCCAGCATTTT,CASRSSDRGQPQHF
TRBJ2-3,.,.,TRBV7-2,TGTGCCAGCAGCTTAGCCCCCTACCCTCTGCAGTATTTT,CASSLAPYPLQYF
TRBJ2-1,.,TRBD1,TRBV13,TGTGCCAGCAGCTCTTTCTCAGGGGGCGCGGCCTACAATGAGCAGTTCTTC,CASSSFSGGAAYNEQFF
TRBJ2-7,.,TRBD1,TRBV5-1,TGCGCCAGCAGGGGATTAACAGGGGACGAGCAGTACTTC,CASRGLTGDEQYF
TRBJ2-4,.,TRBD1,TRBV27,TGTGCCAGCAGTTCACCGGGACAGGGAAACATTCAGTACTTC,CASSSPGQGNIQYF
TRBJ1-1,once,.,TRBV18,TGTGCCAGCTCACCACCGGCGCAGGGTACTGAAGCTTTCTTT,CASSPPAQGTEAFF
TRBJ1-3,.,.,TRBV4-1,TGCGCCAGCAGCCAAGGGCAGAACTCTGGAAACACCATATATTTT,CASSQGQNSGNTIYF
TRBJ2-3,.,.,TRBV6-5,TGTGCCAGCAGTTCGTCTCTGGCTAGCACAGATACGCAGTATTTT,CASSSSLASTDTQYF
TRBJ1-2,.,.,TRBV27,TGTGCCAGCAGGCCCGGACAGTATTTAAACTATGGCTACACCTTC,CASRPGQYLNYGYTF